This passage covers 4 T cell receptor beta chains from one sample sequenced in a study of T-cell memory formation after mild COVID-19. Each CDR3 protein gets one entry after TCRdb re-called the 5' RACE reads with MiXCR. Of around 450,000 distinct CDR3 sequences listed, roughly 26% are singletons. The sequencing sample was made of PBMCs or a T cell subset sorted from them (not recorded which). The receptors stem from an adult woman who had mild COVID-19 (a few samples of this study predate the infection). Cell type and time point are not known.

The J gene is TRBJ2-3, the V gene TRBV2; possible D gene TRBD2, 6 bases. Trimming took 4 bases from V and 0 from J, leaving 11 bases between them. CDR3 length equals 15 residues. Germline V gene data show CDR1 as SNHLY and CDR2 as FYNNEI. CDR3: CASSAWRGSTDTQYF. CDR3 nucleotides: TGTGCCAGCAGTGCTTGGCGGGGAAGCACAGATACGCAGTATTTT.

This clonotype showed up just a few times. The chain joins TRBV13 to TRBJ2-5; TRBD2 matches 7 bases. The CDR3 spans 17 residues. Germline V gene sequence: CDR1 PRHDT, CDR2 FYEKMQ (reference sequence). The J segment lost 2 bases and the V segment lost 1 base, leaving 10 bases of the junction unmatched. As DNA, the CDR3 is TGTGCCAGCAGCTTAGTAGAGGAGGGAGGGTTACAAGAGACCCAGTACTTC. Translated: CASSLVEEGGLQETQYF.

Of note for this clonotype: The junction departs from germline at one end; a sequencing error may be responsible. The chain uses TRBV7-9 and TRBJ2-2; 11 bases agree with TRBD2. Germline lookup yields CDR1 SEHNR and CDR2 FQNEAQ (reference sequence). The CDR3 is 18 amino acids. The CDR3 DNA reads TGTGCCAGCACCTTAGCGGGCCTAGCGGGAGGTGCCACCGGGGAGCTGTTTTTT. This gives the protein CASTLAGLAGGATGELFF.

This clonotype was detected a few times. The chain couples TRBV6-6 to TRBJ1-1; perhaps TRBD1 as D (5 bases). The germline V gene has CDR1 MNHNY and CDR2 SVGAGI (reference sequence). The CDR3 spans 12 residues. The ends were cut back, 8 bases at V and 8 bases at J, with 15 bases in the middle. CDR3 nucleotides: TGTGCCAGCGGAGGGGCAGGTCCGGAAGCTTTCTTT. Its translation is CASGGAGPEAFF.